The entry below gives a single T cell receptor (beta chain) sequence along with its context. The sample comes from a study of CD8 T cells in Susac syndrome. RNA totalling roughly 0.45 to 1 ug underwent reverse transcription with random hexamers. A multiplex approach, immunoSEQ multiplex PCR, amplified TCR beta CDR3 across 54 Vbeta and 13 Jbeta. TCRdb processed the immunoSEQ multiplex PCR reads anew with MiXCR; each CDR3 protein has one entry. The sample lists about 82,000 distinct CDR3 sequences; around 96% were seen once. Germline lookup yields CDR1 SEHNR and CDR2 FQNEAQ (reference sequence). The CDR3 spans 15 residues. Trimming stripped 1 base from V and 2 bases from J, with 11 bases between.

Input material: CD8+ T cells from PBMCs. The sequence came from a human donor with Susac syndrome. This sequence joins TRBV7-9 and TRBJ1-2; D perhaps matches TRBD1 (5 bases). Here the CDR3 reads CASSLETVANYGYTF. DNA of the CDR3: TGTGCCAGCAGCTTAGAGACAGTCGCCAACTATGGCTACACCTTC.